What follows are 12 T cell receptor beta chains derived from one specimen sequenced in a study of regulatory T cells in long-lasting Graves disease. Documented time point: persistent/refractory GD, antithyroid drugs over 5 years with positive TRAb. Extracted PBMC RNA gave rise to the TCR library. Both iRepertoire HTBI primers and Arm-PCR of CDR3 regions were used to build the TCR beta libraries. TCRdb re-analysed the multiplex PCR reads in MiXCR, keeping a single row per CDR3 protein. The data contain roughly 470,000 distinct CDR3 sequences, 20% to 25% of them singletons. This specimen consisted of peripheral blood mononuclear cells (PBMCs), obtained when the disease was refractory, from a patient treated with antithyroid drugs. The receptors shown here come from a female donor with Graves disease.

This clonotype was observed at least ten times. The genes are TRBV29-1 and TRBJ1-2; TRBD1 is a possible D gene (6 bases). The CDR3 consists of 14 residues. Germline V gene data show CDR1 as SQVTM and CDR2 as ANQGSEA. Trimming shortened V by 6 bases and J by 8 bases, and 22 bases separated the two germline ends. The CDR3 DNA follows: TGCAGCGTCAAGACGACAGCCTCTCAGGGGGGCTACACCTTC. Translated: CSVKTTASQGGYTF.

Only a few counts were recorded for this clonotype. The J gene is TRBJ1-1, the V gene TRBV7-9; D is unresolved. Trimming pared 2 bases from V and 1 base from J, leaving 11 bases between. This CDR3 region has 15 residues. Germline CDR1 is SEHNR and CDR2 is FQNEAQ (reference sequence). CDR3 in amino acids: CASSLFSSGNTEAFF. The DNA of the CDR3 is TGTGCCAGCAGCTTATTCTCATCCGGGAACACTGAAGCTTTCTTT.

The chain couples TRBV18 to TRBJ2-7; 12 bases line up with TRBD1. V gave up 3 bases and J gave up 2 bases; unmatched junction bases: 8. CDR1 and CDR2 (germline): KGHSH, LQKENI. The CDR3 extends over 17 amino acids. The DNA of the CDR3 is TGTGCCAGCTCACCGGAGGGACAGGGGGCGGGTACCTACGAGCAGTACTTC. It specifies CASSPEGQGAGTYEQYF.

Many counts were recorded for this clonotype. J is TRBJ1-5 and V is TRBV5-1; D unclear. The CDR3 spans 14 residues. Trimming removed 0 bases at V and 6 bases at J, with 10 bases between. CDR1 SGHRS and CDR2 YFSETQ come from the germline V gene. As DNA, the CDR3 is TGCGCCAGCAGCTTGGGGACCTCAGGTCAGCCCCAGCATTTT. As protein: CASSLGTSGQPQHF.

The rearrangement joins TRBV5-5 to TRBJ2-3, with D tentatively TRBD1 (5 bases). Germline V lookup: CDR1 SGHKS, CDR2 YYEKEE (reference sequence). The CDR3 extends over 14 amino acids. With 5 bases removed from V and 4 bases from J, the gap between germline ends came to 14 bases. The CDR3, as DNA: TGTGCCAGCAGACCTAGTCTAGGGGCAGATACGCAGTATTTT. This encodes CASRPSLGADTQYF.

The CDR3 protein is CASSTYPGQGPTDTQYF. The CDR3 bases are TGTGCCAGCAGTACATATCCGGGACAGGGGCCCACAGATACGCAGTATTTT. The rearrangement joins TRBV28 to TRBJ2-3, with TRBD1 identical over 10 bases. The germline CDR1 and CDR2 sequences are MDHEN and SYDVKM. The CDR3 is 17 residues long. J gave up 2 bases and V 5 bases, and 10 bases lay outside the gene matches.

This clonotype was detected only a few times. The V and J genes are TRBV7-6 and TRBJ2-2; TRBD1 aligns across 12 bases. Per the germline V gene, CDR1 is SGHVS and CDR2 is FNYEAQ. This CDR3 contains 19 residues. J was trimmed by 5 bases and V by 5 bases; bases with no gene match: 15. The CDR3 coding sequence is TGTGCCAGCAGCCCAAAACCCGGGACAGGGGGCCCGTGGACCGGGGAGCTGTTTTTT. It is translated as CASSPKPGTGGPWTGELFF.

This clonotype has just a few counts. This chain joins TRBV27 and TRBJ2-1; 11 bases map to TRBD2. V lost 7 bases, J lost 4 bases, and 6 bases stayed unmatched. Looked up from germline, CDR1 is MNHEY and CDR2 is SMNVEV (reference sequence). The CDR3 is 15 amino acids. Here the CDR3 reads CASTSGTSGYNEQFF. In nucleotides, the CDR3 is TGTGCCAGCACATCCGGGACTAGCGGATACAATGAGCAGTTCTTC.

This clonotype was detected only a few times. V gene TRBV28 combines with J gene TRBJ1-1; D is unclear. The CDR3 loop spans 14 amino acids. Trimming removed 6 bases at V and 6 bases at J, with 17 bases between. Germline-derived CDR1 and CDR2 are MDHEN and SYDVKM. CDR3 protein: CASSPPVGKAEAFF. CDR3 DNA: TGTGCCAGCAGCCCCCCGGTAGGGAAGGCTGAAGCTTTCTTT.

This clonotype occurred many times. Here the CDR3 DNA reads TGTGCCATCAGTGAACCCTCCCTTAGCGCGGGAGGCCAAGAGACCCAGTACTTC. This translates into CAISEPSLSAGGQETQYF. The gene calls are TRBV10-3 and TRBJ2-5; 8 nucleotides align to TRBD2. CDR1 ENHRY and CDR2 SYGVKD come from the germline V gene. The trim removed 3 bases at V and 1 base at J, leaving 13 bases unmatched. The CDR3 length is 18 residues.

This sequence joins TRBV20-1 and TRBJ2-5; TRBD2 aligns across 7 bases. The end of the DNA is better explained by TRBJ2-1, so the J call may be wrong. The length of the CDR3 is 14 residues. CDR1 is DFQATT and CDR2 is SNEGSKA in the germline V gene (reference sequence). CDR3 loop: CSARAGASYNEQFF. The CDR3 coding sequence is TGCAGTGCTAGGGCGGGAGCGTCCTACAATGAGCAGTTCTTC.

The table lists this clonotype with a few counts. CDR3: CASSLWQGQGNSGANVLTF. The CDR3 nucleotides read TGTGCCAGCAGCTTATGGCAGGGGCAGGGCAACTCTGGGGCCAACGTCCTGACTTTC. This chain links TRBV7-9 with TRBJ2-6; tentative D call: TRBD1 (6 bases). Trimming removed 2 bases at V and 0 bases at J, with 17 bases between. The CDR3 has 19 amino acids. Germline V CDR1 and CDR2: SEHNR, FQNEAQ (reference sequence).